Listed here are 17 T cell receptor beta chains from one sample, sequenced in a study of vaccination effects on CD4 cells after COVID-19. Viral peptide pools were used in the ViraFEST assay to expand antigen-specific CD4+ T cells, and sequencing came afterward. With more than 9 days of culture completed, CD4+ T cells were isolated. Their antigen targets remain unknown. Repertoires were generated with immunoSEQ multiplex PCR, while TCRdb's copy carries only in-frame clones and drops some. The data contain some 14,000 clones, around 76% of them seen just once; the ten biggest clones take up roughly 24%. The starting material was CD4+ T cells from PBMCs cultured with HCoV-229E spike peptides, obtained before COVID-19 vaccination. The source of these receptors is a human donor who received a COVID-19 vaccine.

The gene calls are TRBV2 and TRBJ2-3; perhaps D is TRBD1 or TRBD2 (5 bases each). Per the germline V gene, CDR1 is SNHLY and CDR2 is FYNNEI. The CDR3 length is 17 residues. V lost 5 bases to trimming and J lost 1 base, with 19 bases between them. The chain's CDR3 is CASSPLGAAVGTDTQYF. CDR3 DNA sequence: TGTGCCAGCAGTCCCCTCGGGGCGGCCGTAGGCACAGATACGCAGTATTTT.

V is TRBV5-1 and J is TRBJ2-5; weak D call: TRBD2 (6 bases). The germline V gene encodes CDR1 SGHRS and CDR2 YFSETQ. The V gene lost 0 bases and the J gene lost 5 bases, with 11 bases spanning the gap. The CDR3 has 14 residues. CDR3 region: CASSLGAGRETQYF. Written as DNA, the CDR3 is TGCGCCAGCAGCTTGGGTGCAGGGAGGGAGACCCAGTACTTC.

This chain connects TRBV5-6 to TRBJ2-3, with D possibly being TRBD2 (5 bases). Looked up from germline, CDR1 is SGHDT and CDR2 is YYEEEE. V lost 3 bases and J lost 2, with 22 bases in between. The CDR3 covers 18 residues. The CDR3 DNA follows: TGTGCCAGCAGCTCGTGGCCCTTCACTAGGGAAAACACAGATACGCAGTATTTT. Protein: CASSSWPFTRENTDTQYF.

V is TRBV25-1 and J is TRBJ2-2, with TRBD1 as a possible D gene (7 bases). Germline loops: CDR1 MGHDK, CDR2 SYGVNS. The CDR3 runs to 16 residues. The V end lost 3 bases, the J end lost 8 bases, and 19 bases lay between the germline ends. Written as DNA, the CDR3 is TGTGCCAGCAGTGATGAACGGAGGGGGCAGAATGGGGAGCTGTTTTTT. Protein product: CASSDERRGQNGELFF.

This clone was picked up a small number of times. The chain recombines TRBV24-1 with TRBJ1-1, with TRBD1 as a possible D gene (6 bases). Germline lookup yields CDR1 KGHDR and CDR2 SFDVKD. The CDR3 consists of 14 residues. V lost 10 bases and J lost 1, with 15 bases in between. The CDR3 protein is CATSTGNKNTEAFF. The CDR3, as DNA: TGTGCCACTTCTACAGGGAATAAGAACACTGAAGCTTTCTTT.

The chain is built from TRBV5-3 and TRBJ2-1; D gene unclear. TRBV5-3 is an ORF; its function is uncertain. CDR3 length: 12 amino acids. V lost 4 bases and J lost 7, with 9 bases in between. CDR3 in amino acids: CARSTSGNEQFF. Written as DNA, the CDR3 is TGTGCCAGAAGCACCAGTGGGAATGAGCAGTTCTTC.

The CDR3 is CASSYGAGNFYTF. CDR3 bases: TGTGCCAGCAGTTATGGCGCAGGGAACTTCTACACCTTC. The V and J genes are TRBV6-2 or TRBV6-3 and TRBJ1-2; a weak D match, TRBD1 (5 bases). The germline V and J ends were trimmed by 3 bases and 10 bases, with 15 bases remaining between them. CDR1 and CDR2 (germline): MNHEY, SVGEGT. The CDR3 is 13 amino acids.

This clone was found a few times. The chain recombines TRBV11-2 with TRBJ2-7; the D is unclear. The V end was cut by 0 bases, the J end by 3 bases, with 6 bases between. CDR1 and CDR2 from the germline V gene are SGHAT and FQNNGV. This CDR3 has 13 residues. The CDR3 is CASSLERSYEQYF. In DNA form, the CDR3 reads TGTGCCAGCAGCTTAGAAAGGAGCTACGAGCAGTACTTC.

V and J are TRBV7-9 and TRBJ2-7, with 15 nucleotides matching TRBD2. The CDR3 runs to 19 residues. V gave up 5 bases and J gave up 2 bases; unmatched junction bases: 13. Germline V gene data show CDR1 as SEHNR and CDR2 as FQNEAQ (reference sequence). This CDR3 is CASSPSPGLAGGLPYEQYF. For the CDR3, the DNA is TGTGCCAGCAGCCCCTCGCCAGGACTAGCGGGAGGGCTTCCCTACGAGCAGTACTTC.

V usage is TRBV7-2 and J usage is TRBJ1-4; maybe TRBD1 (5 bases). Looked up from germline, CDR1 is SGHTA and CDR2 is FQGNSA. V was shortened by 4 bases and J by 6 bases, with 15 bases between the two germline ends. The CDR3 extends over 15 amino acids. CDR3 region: CASSSGRGGDEKLFF. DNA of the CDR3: TGTGCCAGCAGCTCGGGTCGGGGCGGCGATGAAAAACTGTTTTTT.

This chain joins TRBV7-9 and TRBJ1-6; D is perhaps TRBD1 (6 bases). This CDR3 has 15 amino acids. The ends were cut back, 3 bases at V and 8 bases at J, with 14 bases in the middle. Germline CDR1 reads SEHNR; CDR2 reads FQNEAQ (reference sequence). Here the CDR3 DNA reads TGTGCCAGCAGCTTCGGGGGGGCGCGGGATTCACCCCTCCACTTT. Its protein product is CASSFGGARDSPLHF.

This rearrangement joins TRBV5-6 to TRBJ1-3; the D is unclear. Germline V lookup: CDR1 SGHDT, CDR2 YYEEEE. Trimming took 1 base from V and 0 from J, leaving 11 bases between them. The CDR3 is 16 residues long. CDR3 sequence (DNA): TGTGCCAGCAGCTTGACGGGCCAGGCCTCTGGAAACACCATATATTTT. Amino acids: CASSLTGQASGNTIYF. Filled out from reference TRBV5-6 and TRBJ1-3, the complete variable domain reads DAGVTQSPTHLIKTRGQQVTLRCSPKSGHDTVSWYQQALGQGPQFIFQYYEEEERQRGNFPDRFSGHQFPNYSSELNVNALLLGDSALYLCASSLTGQASGNTIYFGEGSWLTVV.

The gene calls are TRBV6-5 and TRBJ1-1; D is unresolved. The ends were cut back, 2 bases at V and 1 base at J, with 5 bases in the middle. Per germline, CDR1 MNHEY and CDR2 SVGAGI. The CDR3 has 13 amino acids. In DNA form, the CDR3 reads TGTGCCAGCAGTTACATAGGGAACACTGAAGCTTTCTTT. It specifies CASSYIGNTEAFF.

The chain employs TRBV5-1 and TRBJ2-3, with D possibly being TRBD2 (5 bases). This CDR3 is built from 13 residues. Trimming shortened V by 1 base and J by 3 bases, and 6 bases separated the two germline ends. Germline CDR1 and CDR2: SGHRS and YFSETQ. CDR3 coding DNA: TGCGCCAGCAGCTTGAGCGGTACAGATACGCAGTATTTT. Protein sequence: CASSLSGTDTQYF.

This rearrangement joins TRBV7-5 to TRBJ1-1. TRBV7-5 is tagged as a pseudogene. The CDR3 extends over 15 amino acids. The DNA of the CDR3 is TGTGCCAGAAGCTTAGTAAGGGGGGGGAACACTGAAGCTTTCTTT. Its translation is CARSLVRGGNTEAFF.

The CDR3 loop reads CASSQRGTEAFF. CDR3 nucleotide sequence: TGTGCCAGCAGCCAACGTGGGACTGAAGCTTTCTTT. The chain employs TRBV3-1 (or the pseudogene TRBV3-2) and TRBJ1-1; D unresolved. The CDR3 is made up of 12 amino acids. Germline V gene lookup returns CDR1 LGHDT and CDR2 YNNKEL (reference sequence). Trimming cost V 2 bases and J 5 bases, with 6 bases left between them.

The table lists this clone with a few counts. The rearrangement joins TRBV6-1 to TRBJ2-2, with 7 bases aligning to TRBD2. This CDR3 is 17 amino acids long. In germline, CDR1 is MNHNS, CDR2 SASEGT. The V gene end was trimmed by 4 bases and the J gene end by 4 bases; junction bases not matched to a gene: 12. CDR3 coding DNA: TGTGCCAGCAGTGTCTCGGACCCGTGGGAGGGCACCGGGGAGCTGTTTTTT. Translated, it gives CASSVSDPWEGTGELFF.